A selection of T cell receptor beta chains follows, all from one sample in a study of cytomegalovirus exposure and HLA in healthy donors. Sequencing used immunoSEQ multiplex PCR; TCRdb keeps in-frame clones, though not all of them. The top ten clones hold 0.8% to 1.2% of a sample with about 60,000 clones, 90% of them seen once. Sequencing was performed on PBMCs. Receptors originate from a man aged 18 to 29 in good health and CMV-seronegative. Each CDR3 is given with its conserved first and last residue. Each record gives: J gene, D gene, clone size, V gene, CDR3 DNA, CDR3 protein. D genes are given only for firm matches. Some rows mark clone size as missing; the rest say once, few, many or name a class of expanded clone.

TRBJ2-7,TRBD1,NA,TRBV11-1,TGTGCCAGCAGGAGAGGGACAGGGAGTTCCTACGAGCAGTACTTC,CASRRGTGSSYEQYF
TRBJ1-1,NA,NA,TRBV5-4,TGTGCCAGCAGCTCCAATCAGGGTGCGGCTGAAGCTTTCTTT,CASSSNQGAAEAFF
TRBJ2-2,TRBD2,NA,TRBV13,TGTGCCAGCAGCTTATTTAGAAAGATGCGGGAGACCGGGGAGCTGTTTTTT,CASSLFRKMRETGELFF
TRBJ2-2,NA,NA,TRBV4-3,TGCGCCAGCAGCCAAGATCACCGGTTCTCCCCTACCGGGGAGCTGTTTTTT,CASSQDHRFSPTGELFF
TRBJ2-2,TRBD1,NA,TRBV5-1,TGCGCCAGCAGCGACACCGGGACAGCGAACACCGGGGAGCTGTTTTTT,CASSDTGTANTGELFF
TRBJ2-7,NA,NA,TRBV19,TGTGCCAGTAGCCCTCTGGTCGGGACTTCCTACGAGCAGTACTTC,CASSPLVGTSYEQYF
TRBJ2-2,NA,NA,TRBV19,TGTGCCAGTAGTATTATGTCGGCAGCCTCGGAGAGCACCGGGGAGCTGTTTTTT,CASSIMSAASESTGELFF
TRBJ2-1,TRBD2,once,TRBV6-1,TGTGCCAGCAGTGAACAGGGGCTAGCGGGAAAGGGGGAGCAGTTCTTC,CASSEQGLAGKGEQFF
TRBJ1-1,NA,NA,TRBV27,TGTGCCAGCAGTTTTCGAGGGACTGAAGCTTTCTTT,CASSFRGTEAFF
TRBJ2-7,NA,NA,TRBV10-3,TGTGCCATCAGTGGCGACGGTACAGGCGACGAGCAGTACTTC,CAISGDGTGDEQYF
TRBJ2-7,TRBD2,NA,TRBV28,TGTGCCAGCAAGGGGCTAGCGGGTTCCTCCTACGAGCAGTACTTC,CASKGLAGSSYEQYF
TRBJ2-7,TRBD2,NA,TRBV2,TGTGCCAGCAGGCGGGAGATCTACGAGCAGTACTTC,CASRREIYEQYF
TRBJ2-7,NA,NA,TRBV7-8,TGTGCCAGCAGTTACCGACTAGAGAGCAGCCAGCAGTACTTC,CASSYRLESSQQYF
TRBJ2-1,TRBD2,NA,TRBV14,TGTGCCAGCAGCCAAGAGAGGTCGCGTAGCGGGAGATTTATAAATGAGCAGTTCTTC,CASSQERSRSGRFINEQFF
TRBJ2-3,TRBD2,NA,TRBV6-6,TGTGCCAGCAGTCCCCGACTAGCGGGAATCACAGATACGCAGTATTTT,CASSPRLAGITDTQYF
TRBJ2-7,TRBD2,NA,TRBV7-2,TGTGCCAGCAGCTCGGGACTAACCTACGAGCAGTACTTC,CASSSGLTYEQYF
TRBJ1-1,TRBD1,NA,TRBV7-9,TGTGCCAGCAGTTGGACCGGACAGGGGAACACTGAAGCTTTCTTT,CASSWTGQGNTEAFF
TRBJ2-3,NA,NA,TRBV6-1,TGTGCCAGCAGTGAAGCAGCAGGGCTCACAGATACGCAGTATTTT,CASSEAAGLTDTQYF